These 27 T cell receptor beta chains originate from one sample sequenced in a study of metastatic and nonmetastatic thyroid tumors. Not a single patient had been given any form of treatment at any point before undergoing thyroid surgery. TCRdb re-clonotyped the PCR reads via MiXCR. Of tens of thousands of clones in the sample, approximately 20% were seen once. The sample was blood. The receptors stem from a female donor with papillary thyroid cancer or a benign thyroid nodule (not recorded which). Some clones in this sample may be carry-over from other donors' samples.

This clone was detected only a few times. The rearrangement joins TRBV25-1 to TRBJ2-7; no firm D call. Per the germline V gene, CDR1 is MGHDK and CDR2 is SYGVNS. CDR3 size: 16 residues. Trimming pared 3 bases from V and 0 bases from J, leaving 15 bases between. CDR3 nucleotides: TGTGCCAGCAGTGACTCTGCCGGGTCCCTCTCCTACGAGCAGTACTTC. Protein: CASSDSAGSLSYEQYF.

This clone appeared many times. The gene calls are TRBV19 and TRBJ1-4, with unresolved D. V lost 7 bases, J lost 3 bases, and 9 bases lay in between. Germline loops: CDR1 LNHDA, CDR2 SQIVND (reference sequence). The length of the CDR3 is 13 residues. The CDR3 nucleotides are TGTGCCAGTAAGGAGACCGCTAATGAAAAACTGTTTTTT. Translating it yields CASKETANEKLFF.

V usage is TRBV6-4 and J usage is TRBJ1-1; 7 nucleotides match TRBD1. Germline loops: CDR1 MRHNA, CDR2 SNTAGT. This CDR3 region has 15 residues. The J segment lost 11 bases and the V segment lost 0 bases, leaving 12 bases of the junction unmatched. The CDR3 sequence: CASSDSTAGGAEAFF. CDR3 sequence (DNA): TGTGCCAGCAGTGACTCAACAGCAGGGGGGGCAGAGGCTTTCTTT.

The V gene is TRBV7-6, the J gene TRBJ2-1; D may be TRBD1 or TRBD2 (5 bases each). The germline V and J ends were trimmed by 5 bases and 7 bases, with 9 bases remaining between them. From germline, CDR1 is SGHVS and CDR2 FNYEAQ. The CDR3 consists of 12 residues. This chain's CDR3 is CASSHGGNEQFF. The CDR3 DNA is TGTGCCAGCAGCCATGGGGGTAATGAGCAGTTCTTC.

In its sample, this clone was seen many times. V is TRBV7-8 and J is TRBJ2-7, with no clear D. The V gene lost 0 bases and the J gene lost 2 bases, with 14 bases spanning the gap. This CDR3 region has 16 residues. CDR1 and CDR2 from the germline V gene are SGHVS and FQNEAQ. The CDR3 DNA reads as TGTGCCAGCAGCTTAGCGGTTCTCGGGTCCCCCTACGAGCAGTACTTC. Encoded protein: CASSLAVLGSPYEQYF.

This clone has ten or more counts. The CDR3 coding sequence is TGTGCCAGTAGTATCGGGATGGGGCGAGGAAGTCAACTGTTTTTT. It encodes CASSIGMGRGSQLFF. This chain connects TRBV19 to TRBJ1-4; a weak D match, TRBD1 (5 bases). V was pared by 3 bases and J by 12 bases, with 20 bases between. The germline V gene has CDR1 LNHDA and CDR2 SQIVND (reference sequence). The CDR3 has 15 residues.

This clone was seen more than once but under ten times. The chain couples TRBV6-1 to TRBJ2-1; TRBD1 matches 7 bases. Germline V gene data show CDR1 as MNHNS and CDR2 as SASEGT. Trimming at V came to 7 bases and at J to 7 bases, leaving 7 bases not matched to a gene. This CDR3 has 13 amino acids. CDR3 DNA sequence: TGTGCCAGCAACAGGGGCCACAGTAATGAGCAGTTCTTC. It is translated as CASNRGHSNEQFF.

This clone was detected ten times or more. The chain carries TRBV19 and TRBJ2-3, with TRBD1 as a possible D gene (6 bases). V shed 3 bases and J shed 1 base, with 11 bases lying between them. The CDR3 sequence is 15 residues long. Germline V gives CDR1 LNHDA, CDR2 SQIVND (reference sequence). The CDR3 region is CASSIFHRGTDTQYF. The DNA of the CDR3 is TGTGCCAGTAGTATTTTTCACAGGGGCACAGATACGCAGTATTTT.

This sequence joins TRBV12-3 or TRBV12-4 and TRBJ2-3; 7 positions match TRBD2. With 6 bases clipped from V and 0 bases from J, the junction kept 6 bases outside the gene matches. This CDR3 contains 15 residues. Here the CDR3 DNA reads TGTGCCAGCAGATCGACTAGCTTCAGCACAGATACGCAGTATTTT. Translated, it gives CASRSTSFSTDTQYF.

Ten or more counts support this clone. This chain connects TRBV3-1 to TRBJ2-7; weak D call: TRBD2 (6 bases). CDR1 and CDR2 from the germline V gene are LGHDT and YNNKEL (reference sequence). The CDR3 extends over 12 amino acids. Trimming left V 4 bases short and J 8 bases short, with 12 bases between. This CDR3 is CASSRRGEKQYF. For the CDR3, the DNA is TGTGCCAGCAGCCGGCGGGGCGAGAAGCAGTACTTC.

This clone was detected many times. V usage is TRBV20-1 and J usage is TRBJ1-3; D remains unclear. Germline V CDR1 and CDR2: DFQATT, SNEGSKA (reference sequence). CDR3 size: 11 residues. V was trimmed by 3 bases and J by 1 base, leaving 1 base between them. The CDR3 loop reads CSASSGNTIYF. The CDR3 DNA reads TGCAGTGCTAGTTCTGGAAACACCATATATTTT.

The chain carries TRBV28 and TRBJ1-1, with TRBD1 as a possible D gene (5 bases). The CDR3 covers 13 residues. V gave up 5 bases and J gave up 4 bases, with 11 bases separating them. Germline V gene sequence: CDR1 MDHEN, CDR2 SYDVKM. CDR3 sequence (DNA): TGTGCCAGCAGTGACAGTTATGGCACTGAAGCTTTCTTT. Its translation is CASSDSYGTEAFF.

The chain has TRBV20-1 and TRBJ2-1, with 9 nucleotides matching TRBD2. Germline V gene lookup returns CDR1 DFQATT and CDR2 SNEGSKA (reference sequence). CDR3 length: 14 amino acids. The V gene end was trimmed by 6 bases and the J gene end by 3 bases; junction bases not matched to a gene: 6. The CDR3 is CSAQGLAHYNEQFF. The CDR3 DNA follows: TGCAGTGCCCAAGGACTAGCGCACTACAATGAGCAGTTCTTC.

This clone was counted at least ten times. This sequence joins TRBV5-4 and TRBJ2-1, with no clear D. The CDR3 loop spans 11 amino acids. V lost 4 bases to trimming and J lost 7 bases, with 6 bases between them. Germline values: CDR1 SGHNT, CDR2 YYREEE (reference sequence). For the CDR3, the DNA is TGTGCCAGCAGCCTGAGAAATGAGCAGTTCTTC. Its protein is CASSLRNEQFF. Filled out from reference TRBV5-4 and TRBJ2-1, the complete variable domain reads ETGVTQSPTHLIKTRGQQVTLRCSSQSGHNTVSWYQQALGQGPQFIFQYYREEENGRGNFPPRFSGLQFPNYSSELNVNALELDDSALYLCASSLRNEQFFGPGTRLTVL.

In this sample, this clone turned up many times. The chain couples TRBV7-2 to TRBJ1-1, with TRBD1 as a possible D gene (5 bases). Germline loops: CDR1 SGHTA, CDR2 FQGNSA. Between the trimmed V and J ends, which lost 2 bases and 1 base, there was a span of 11 bases. The CDR3 covers 15 residues. The CDR3 coding sequence is TGTGCCAGCAGCTTAAACGCTCAGGGGAACACTGAAGCTTTCTTT. This codes for CASSLNAQGNTEAFF.

The sample holds many counts of this clone. The rearrangement joins TRBV4-3 to TRBJ1-6; a weak D match, TRBD1 (6 bases). Trimming shortened V by 1 base and J by 8 bases, and 27 bases separated the two germline ends. CDR1 and CDR2 from the germline V gene are LGHNA and YSLEER. CDR3 length equals 20 residues. CDR3 amino acids: CASSQAPADMFGAGDSPLHF. DNA for the CDR3: TGCGCCAGCAGCCAAGCTCCCGCCGATATGTTTGGGGCAGGGGATTCACCCCTCCACTTT.

The chain recombines TRBV6-5 with TRBJ2-1; either TRBD1 or TRBD2 may supply D (5 bases each). Per the germline V gene, CDR1 is MNHEY and CDR2 is SVGAGI. There are 16 residues in the CDR3. The germline V and J ends were trimmed by 6 bases and 0 bases, with 15 bases remaining between them. DNA of the CDR3: TGTGCCAGCAGGCGACCGGGACGGGACTCCTACAATGAGCAGTTCTTC. This sequence encodes CASRRPGRDSYNEQFF.

The chain uses TRBV6-1 and TRBJ2-5; 9 positions match TRBD2. The germline V gene encodes CDR1 MNHNS and CDR2 SASEGT. Trimming cost V 5 bases and J 4 bases; bases outside gene matches: 8. CDR3 length equals 15 residues. The CDR3 DNA reads TGTGCCAGCAGTCACGGACAGCGGGGGGCAGAGACCCAGTACTTC. It encodes CASSHGQRGAETQYF.

This clone came up many times. The chain carries TRBV11-2 and TRBJ1-1; D ambiguous. This CDR3 comprises 15 residues. The germline gives CDR1 SGHAT, CDR2 FQNNGV. V was pared by 1 base and J by 1 base, with 10 bases between. Here the CDR3 reads CASSLVIPRNTEAFF. The CDR3 DNA sequence: TGTGCCAGCAGCTTAGTTATTCCGAGGAACACTGAAGCTTTCTTT.

The chain carries TRBV7-9 and TRBJ1-2; 11 bases match TRBD1. Germline V lookup: CDR1 SEHNR, CDR2 FQNEAQ (reference sequence). Trimming removed 3 bases from V and 5 bases from J; junction bases left unmatched: 5. There are 15 residues in the CDR3. CDR3 loop: CASSFDGTGGYGYTF. The CDR3 coding sequence is TGTGCCAGCAGCTTCGACGGGACAGGGGGGTATGGCTACACCTTC.

At least ten counts were recorded for this clone. The gene calls are TRBV12-3 or TRBV12-4 and TRBJ2-2, with TRBD1 matching over 8 bases. This CDR3 has 16 amino acids. V lost 5 bases, J lost 5 bases, and 10 bases stayed unmatched. The CDR3 reads CASSPVTGGRTGELFF. The CDR3 DNA follows: TGTGCCAGCAGTCCCGTAACAGGGGGACGGACCGGGGAGCTGTTTTTT.

This clone was counted many times. The chain recombines TRBV6-1 with TRBJ2-3; tentatively, D is TRBD2 (5 bases). Germline CDR1 and CDR2: MNHNS and SASEGT. CDR3 length equals 15 residues. Between the trimmed V and J ends, which lost 5 bases and 0 bases, there was a span of 12 bases. The chain's CDR3 is CASSTDWPSTDTQYF. The CDR3, as DNA: TGTGCCAGCAGTACGGACTGGCCTAGCACAGATACGCAGTATTTT.

This clone was recorded many times. The chain is built from TRBV6-4 and TRBJ2-3, with 9 bases identical to TRBD1. The CDR3 has 15 amino acids. The ends lost 0 bases at V and 2 bases at J; junction bases unmatched: 0. Germline assignment: CDR1 MRHNA and CDR2 SNTAGT. In nucleotides, the CDR3 is TGTGCCAGCAGTGACTCACAGGGGGCCACAGATACGCAGTATTTT. Encoded protein: CASSDSQGATDTQYF.

This clone has just a few counts. The chain recombines TRBV3-1 with TRBJ2-1; 9 positions match TRBD2. CDR1 LGHDT and CDR2 YNNKEL come from the germline V gene (reference sequence). CDR3 length: 18 amino acids. After removal of 4 bases from V and 3 bases from J, the junction contained 13 bases not matched to a gene. The CDR3 DNA is TGTGCCAGCAGCCTCGGACCGGGACTAGCACTACACTACAATGAGCAGTTCTTC. Its translation is CASSLGPGLALHYNEQFF.

The rearrangement uses TRBV6-1 and TRBJ2-7, with 9 bases that match TRBD1. This CDR3 contains 12 residues. The trim removed 10 bases at V and 6 bases at J, leaving 7 bases unmatched. Germline V gene data show CDR1 as MNHNS and CDR2 as SASEGT. For the CDR3, the DNA is TGTGCCACCGGACAGGGGTTGGGCGAGCAGTACTTC. It encodes CATGQGLGEQYF.

This clone has more than one count but fewer than ten. The chain joins TRBV6-1 to TRBJ2-2; D possibly corresponds to TRBD2 (6 bases). The CDR3 has 14 residues. Trimming removed 6 bases from V and 3 bases from J, with 11 bases in between. Per the germline V gene, CDR1 is MNHNS and CDR2 is SASEGT. CDR3 protein: CASRSGEDTGELFF. DNA of the CDR3: TGTGCCAGCAGAAGTGGGGAGGACACCGGGGAGCTGTTTTTT.

This clone showed up many times. The genes are TRBV19 and TRBJ2-5; D perhaps matches TRBD1 (6 bases). V lost 5 bases and J lost 5, with 15 bases in between. Germline V gives CDR1 LNHDA, CDR2 SQIVND (reference sequence). The CDR3 contains 14 residues. CDR3 nucleotide sequence: TGTGCCAGTAGTCCGCTCACAGGGAGCGAGACCCAGTACTTC. It codes for CASSPLTGSETQYF.